The rows below give T cell receptor beta chains drawn from one sample of a study of cytomegalovirus exposure and HLA in healthy donors. TCRdb's copy holds only in-frame clones and misses some; the assay was immunoSEQ multiplex PCR. The sample holds about 130,000 clones, about 80% seen once. The sequencing input was PBMCs. The receptors were sampled from a middle-aged man in good health and CMV-seronegative. The CDR3 runs from the conserved cysteine through the conserved F or W.

v_gene: TRBV7-2; j_gene: TRBJ1-1; len: 14; CDR3aa: CASSFTGWSTEAFF
v_gene: TRBV30; j_gene: TRBJ2-7; len: 15; CDR3aa: CAWTSPPTGRYEQYF
v_gene: TRBV28; j_gene: TRBJ1-4; len: 16; CDR3aa: CASTPGGAGTNEKLFF
v_gene: TRBV5-1; j_gene: TRBJ1-2; len: 15; CDR3aa: CASSLAQGSLYGYTF
v_gene: TRBV5-1; j_gene: TRBJ2-5; len: 16; CDR3aa: CASRSGTGGHQETQYF
v_gene: TRBV28; j_gene: TRBJ2-2; len: 15; CDR3aa: CASSFRTPNTGELFF
v_gene: TRBV27; j_gene: TRBJ2-6; len: 18; CDR3aa: CASSPSPGTGAGANVLTF
v_gene: TRBV28; j_gene: TRBJ1-1; len: 13; CDR3aa: CASSPRGNTEAFF
v_gene: TRBV5-1; j_gene: TRBJ2-5; len: 14; CDR3aa: CASSFQGLQETQYF
v_gene: TRBV6-1; j_gene: TRBJ2-5; len: 13; CDR3aa: CASRGWGGETQYF
v_gene: TRBV28; j_gene: TRBJ2-7; len: 12; CDR3aa: CASKSPAGEQYF
v_gene: TRBV5-1; j_gene: TRBJ2-2; len: 16; CDR3aa: CASSAPVGVGTGELFF
v_gene: TRBV6-1; j_gene: TRBJ2-7; len: 13; CDR3aa: CAGDAGLRGEQYF
v_gene: TRBV6-5; j_gene: TRBJ2-4; len: 11; CDR3aa: CASRGGNIQYF
v_gene: TRBV28; j_gene: TRBJ1-5; len: 15; CDR3aa: CASSFEDRGAQPQHF
v_gene: TRBV6-1; j_gene: TRBJ1-5; len: 15; CDR3aa: CASSREGYSNQPQHF
v_gene: TRBV5-1; j_gene: TRBJ1-1; len: 15; CDR3aa: CASSHQGAPSTEAFF
v_gene: TRBV7-9; j_gene: TRBJ1-3; len: 16; CDR3aa: CASSQRGRETGNTIYF
v_gene: TRBV11-2; j_gene: TRBJ2-7; len: 16; CDR3aa: CASSFTSVSRSYEQYF
v_gene: TRBV4-1; j_gene: TRBJ2-5; len: 15; CDR3aa: CASSQAQGAQETQYF
v_gene: TRBV7-2; j_gene: TRBJ1-2; len: 13; CDR3aa: CASSLSGPLGYTF
v_gene: TRBV7-9; j_gene: TRBJ2-5; len: 19; CDR3aa: CASSKGGLAGGQTQETQYF
v_gene: TRBV29-1; j_gene: TRBJ2-1; len: 14; CDR3aa: CSGRGLAEYNEQFF
v_gene: TRBV27; j_gene: TRBJ2-3; len: 16; CDR3aa: CASSSGQDNLADTQYF
v_gene: TRBV6-1; j_gene: TRBJ2-3; len: 15; CDR3aa: CATFEGGGPTDTQYF
v_gene: TRBV6-1; j_gene: TRBJ2-5; len: 13; CDR3aa: CASTPGGGETQYF
v_gene: TRBV29-1; j_gene: TRBJ2-5; len: 11; CDR3aa: CSVPSRETQYF
v_gene: TRBV7-2; j_gene: TRBJ2-7; len: 15; CDR3aa: CASSLNVLSSYEQYF
v_gene: TRBV30; j_gene: TRBJ2-7; len: 13; CDR3aa: CAWSVENAYEQYF
v_gene: TRBV6-5; j_gene: TRBJ1-1; len: 12; CDR3aa: CASSPGQGQAFF
v_gene: TRBV4-2; j_gene: TRBJ1-4; len: 15; CDR3aa: CASSSDRGTNEKLFF
v_gene: TRBV10-3; j_gene: TRBJ2-3; len: 14; CDR3aa: CAIDPVGRTDTQYF
v_gene: TRBV27; j_gene: TRBJ1-1; len: 16; CDR3aa: CASTYGFGGANTEAFF
v_gene: TRBV7-3; j_gene: TRBJ1-2; len: 14; CDR3aa: CASSRGQGNYGYTF
v_gene: TRBV28; j_gene: TRBJ2-1; len: 16; CDR3aa: CASKYGGGRIVNEQFF
v_gene: TRBV28; j_gene: TRBJ2-7; len: 13; CDR3aa: CASRSGQGGEQYF
v_gene: TRBV4-1; j_gene: TRBJ2-1; len: 16; CDR3aa: CASSRTRTGTGNEQFF
v_gene: TRBV2; j_gene: TRBJ1-2; len: 17; CDR3aa: CASSSPTGTGGNYGYTF
v_gene: TRBV10-3; j_gene: TRBJ2-1; len: 11; CDR3aa: CATSRGNEQFF
v_gene: TRBV30; j_gene: TRBJ2-7; len: 14; CDR3aa: CAWSGTGGSYEQYF
v_gene: TRBV11-2; j_gene: TRBJ2-5; len: 14; CDR3aa: CASSLVALQETQYF
v_gene: TRBV28; j_gene: TRBJ1-2; len: 14; CDR3aa: CASRQAGANYGYTF
v_gene: TRBV18; j_gene: TRBJ1-6; len: 13; CDR3aa: CASSPGFGSPLHF
v_gene: TRBV30; j_gene: TRBJ2-5; len: 15; CDR3aa: CAWSVRDRGGVTQYF
v_gene: TRBV5-1; j_gene: TRBJ2-6; len: 16; CDR3aa: CASSLRSSSGANVLTF
v_gene: TRBV6-1; j_gene: TRBJ2-7; len: 13; CDR3aa: CASSGVNTYEQYF
v_gene: TRBV5-4; j_gene: TRBJ2-7; len: 15; CDR3aa: CASSVRGQRRYEQYF
v_gene: TRBV5-1; j_gene: TRBJ2-1; len: 15; CDR3aa: CASSLELAGNNEQFF
v_gene: TRBV29-1; j_gene: TRBJ2-2; len: 16; CDR3aa: CSVAFAGGQSAGELFF
v_gene: TRBV5-4; j_gene: TRBJ2-1; len: 15; CDR3aa: CASSLTGAAYNEQFF
v_gene: TRBV5-4; j_gene: TRBJ1-1; len: 13; CDR3aa: CASSLGAGASAFF
v_gene: TRBV7-2; j_gene: TRBJ1-5; len: 15; CDR3aa: CASSLAQGRLQPQHF
v_gene: TRBV4-2; j_gene: TRBJ2-7; len: 17; CDR3aa: CASSQEGTSPVLGEQYF